A single sample gave rise to the 29 T cell receptor beta chains below, sequenced in a study of CD8+ T cells in alopecia areata. TCR sequencing used cDNA made by reverse transcription of extracted RNA. Profiling relied on immunoSEQ multiplex PCR, and the TCRdb table lists in-frame clones only, not all of them. The data show 120,000 or so clones, around 50% seen once. Source material: NKG2D-low CD8+ T cells sorted from blood. The receptors were gathered from a human donor with alopecia areata.

The chain is built from TRBV11-2 and TRBJ2-3, with D perhaps matching TRBD2 (6 bases). Deletions cut 1 base from V and 2 bases from J, with 16 bases between. Germline lookup yields CDR1 SGHAT and CDR2 FQNNGV. The CDR3 sequence is 17 residues long. The CDR3 reads CASSLARADYYTDTQYF. Here the CDR3 DNA reads TGTGCCAGCAGCTTAGCGAGGGCGGACTACTACACAGATACGCAGTATTTT.

This clone has only a few counts. The rearrangement joins TRBV6-6 to TRBJ2-1, with 9 bases identical to TRBD1. This CDR3 is built from 14 residues. V lost 5 bases to trimming and J lost 6 bases; unmatched junction nucleotides: 5. CDR1 MNHNY and CDR2 SVGAGI come from the germline V gene (reference sequence). This CDR3 reads CASSHQTGGNEQFF. CDR3 coding DNA: TGTGCCAGCAGTCATCAGACAGGGGGCAATGAGCAGTTCTTC.

This clone was seen a handful of times. The rearrangement uses TRBV30 and TRBJ2-1; 8 bases line up with TRBD2. The V gene end was trimmed by 1 base and the J gene end by 6 bases; junction bases not matched to a gene: 8. CDR1 is GTSNPN, CDR2 SVGIG, per germline (reference sequence). CDR3 length: 15 residues. DNA for the CDR3: TGTGCCTGGAGTGCCACTAGCGGCCCCCCCAATGAGCAGTTCTTC. This codes for CAWSATSGPPNEQFF.

The J gene is TRBJ1-6, the V gene TRBV4-1, with 8 nucleotides matching TRBD1. Germline trimming cut 3 bases from V and 5 bases from J; bases unmatched to any gene: 6. CDR1 and CDR2 from the germline V gene are MGHRA and YSYEKL. The length of the CDR3 is 16 residues. The CDR3 loop is CASSQISTGDNSPLHF. CDR3 DNA: TGCGCCAGCAGCCAGATATCGACAGGGGATAATTCACCCCTCCACTTT.

This clone was counted a few times. This rearrangement joins TRBV28 to TRBJ2-3; the D gene is possibly TRBD1 (5 bases). The V end was cut by 7 bases, the J end by 2 bases, with 7 bases between. The germline CDR1 and CDR2 sequences are MDHEN and SYDVKM. The CDR3 is 12 residues long. CDR3 loop: CASKGNTDTQYF. CDR3 sequence (DNA): TGTGCCAGCAAGGGGAACACAGATACGCAGTATTTT.

The gene calls are TRBV20-1 and TRBJ2-3, with D maybe TRBD2 (6 bases). Germline V CDR1 and CDR2: DFQATT, SNEGSKA (reference sequence). CDR3 length equals 11 residues. V lost 5 bases and J 12 bases, leaving 15 bases between the germline ends. Here the CDR3 reads CSARAGRPQYF. The CDR3 DNA reads as TGCAGTGCTCGTGCGGGGAGACCCCAGTATTTT.

In this sample, this clone turned up a few times. The chain employs TRBV19 and TRBJ2-1; 7 nucleotides match TRBD2. This CDR3 region has 14 residues. Germline CDR1 is LNHDA and CDR2 is SQIVND (reference sequence). The J segment lost 5 bases and the V segment lost 9 bases, leaving 10 bases of the junction unmatched. The CDR3 region is CASNAGESNNEQFF. The CDR3, as DNA: TGTGCCAGCAACGCGGGGGAAAGTAACAATGAGCAGTTCTTC.

In DNA, the CDR3 is TGTGCCAGCAGCTCGTTGGGGGGCAGCGGGGAGCTGTTTTTT. It encodes CASSSLGGSGELFF. The chain has TRBV5-4 and TRBJ2-2; either TRBD1 or TRBD2 may supply D (6 bases each). The V gene lost 3 bases and the J gene lost 7 bases, with 13 bases spanning the gap. This CDR3 comprises 14 residues. CDR1 is SGHNT and CDR2 is YYREEE in the germline V gene (reference sequence).

The CDR3, as DNA: TGTGCCAGCAGTTACGGATTGGATAGGAACTACGAGCAGTACTTC. Its translation: CASSYGLDRNYEQYF. The chain carries TRBV6-5 and TRBJ2-7, with D unresolved. V dropped 2 bases and J dropped 3 bases, with 14 bases sitting between them. The germline CDR1 and CDR2 sequences are MNHEY and SVGAGI. This CDR3 is built from 15 residues.

The V gene is TRBV28, the J gene TRBJ2-7; 7 bases agree with TRBD1. The CDR3 has 12 amino acids. Unmatched junction bases numbered 8, after V lost 6 bases and J lost 9 bases. Germline V gives CDR1 MDHEN, CDR2 SYDVKM. CDR3 in DNA: TGTGCCAGCAGCCCCACAGGGGTTGGGCAGTACTTC. Its protein is CASSPTGVGQYF.

The chain carries TRBV29-1 and TRBJ2-1; 10 nucleotides align to TRBD2. CDR1 is SQVTM and CDR2 is ANQGSEA in the germline V gene. The CDR3 loop spans 13 amino acids. V shed 2 bases, J shed 8 bases, and the junction held 3 bases outside the gene matches. The CDR3 nucleotides read TGCAGCGTTGAAAAGCGGGAGGGCTATGAGCAGTTCTTC. Its protein product is CSVEKREGYEQFF.

This sequence joins TRBV28 and TRBJ2-3; 10 bases map to TRBD2. CDR1 and CDR2 (germline): MDHEN, SYDVKM. V was clipped by 2 bases and J by 2 bases; unmatched bases: 4. CDR3 length: 16 residues. The CDR3 sequence: CASSLVLAGYTDTQYF. The CDR3 nucleotides read TGTGCCAGCAGTTTAGTACTAGCGGGGTACACAGATACGCAGTATTTT.

Regarding this clone: One end of the junction is discordant with germline, which a read error may explain. V usage is TRBV29-1 and J usage is TRBJ1-4; no definite D call. CDR1 and CDR2 from the germline V gene are SQVTM and ANQGSEA. This CDR3 has 11 amino acids. In nucleotides, the CDR3 is TGCAGCATTGAGTTCAGGGAAAAACTGTTTTTT. Translated, it gives CSIEFREKLFF.

This rearrangement joins TRBV5-6 to TRBJ2-7, with 12 bases identical to TRBD1. The CDR3 is 15 amino acids. Germline V lookup: CDR1 SGHDT, CDR2 YYEEEE. Trimming removed 3 bases from V and 4 bases from J; junction bases left unmatched: 5. The CDR3 bases are TGTGCCAGCAGCTGGGGACAGGGGGCAGGATACGAGCAGTACTTC. It translates to CASSWGQGAGYEQYF.

V is TRBV4-1 and J is TRBJ1-2, with 7 positions matching TRBD1. The CDR3 covers 14 residues. CDR1 and CDR2 from the germline V gene are MGHRA and YSYEKL. Losses at the gene ends were 0 bases for V and 5 bases for J; bases not matched to a gene: 3. CDR3 loop: CASSQEPGGYGYTF. The CDR3 nucleotides are TGCGCCAGCAGCCAAGAGCCAGGGGGATATGGCTACACCTTC.

This clone was seen a few times. The sample carries other DNA sequences with the same CDR3. The V and J genes are TRBV5-6 and TRBJ2-2; D unclear. Germline CDR1 reads SGHDT; CDR2 reads YYEEEE. Trimming left V 2 bases short and J 4 bases short, with 6 bases between. The CDR3 sequence is 13 residues long. CDR3 region: CASSLGGTGELFF. As DNA, the CDR3 is TGTGCCAGCAGCTTAGGTGGCACCGGGGAGCTGTTTTTT. Looking up the rest from reference TRBV5-6 and TRBJ2-2 gives the full variable domain: DAGVTQSPTHLIKTRGQQVTLRCSPKSGHDTVSWYQQALGQGPQFIFQYYEEEERQRGNFPDRFSGHQFPNYSSELNVNALLLGDSALYLCASSLGGTGELFFGEGSRLTVL.

This rearrangement joins TRBV6-5 to TRBJ1-4; the D is unclear. The CDR3 is 11 residues long. Germline V gene data show CDR1 as MNHEY and CDR2 as SVGAGI. V dropped 0 bases and J dropped 11 bases, with 4 bases sitting between them. CDR3 residues: CASSYSGKLFF. DNA of the CDR3: TGTGCCAGCAGTTACTCAGGGAAACTGTTTTTT.

The V gene is TRBV29-1, the J gene TRBJ2-1; 13 nucleotides line up with TRBD2. The trim removed 6 bases at V and 6 bases at J, leaving 11 bases unmatched. The CDR3 has 16 amino acids. Germline V lookup: CDR1 SQVTM, CDR2 ANQGSEA. CDR3 region: CSVLRVGLAGLNEQFF. DNA of the CDR3: TGCAGCGTACTTCGGGTGGGACTAGCGGGGCTCAATGAGCAGTTCTTC.

The gene calls are TRBV7-3 and TRBJ2-3; possibly TRBD2 for D (6 bases). Trimming removed 1 base from V and 1 base from J, with 9 bases in between. CDR3 length: 15 amino acids. Germline CDR1 SGHTA, CDR2 FQGTGA. The CDR3, as DNA: TGTGCCAGCAGCTTAATTGGCGGGGGCACAGATACGCAGTATTTT. Its translation is CASSLIGGGTDTQYF.

The chain employs TRBV27 and TRBJ1-2; 7 nucleotides match TRBD1. The germline V gene encodes CDR1 MNHEY and CDR2 SMNVEV (reference sequence). This CDR3 is 13 amino acids long. J was trimmed by 1 base and V by 4 bases; bases with no gene match: 0. The CDR3 DNA follows: TGTGCCAGCAGTTCAGGGGGTAACTATGGCTACACCTTC. Translation: CASSSGGNYGYTF.

V is TRBV29-1 and J is TRBJ2-7; no clear D gene. With 4 bases removed from V and 2 bases from J, the gap between germline ends came to 12 bases. CDR1 SQVTM and CDR2 ANQGSEA come from the germline V gene. CDR3 length: 13 amino acids. The CDR3 sequence is CSVGAESTYEQYF. DNA of the CDR3: TGCAGCGTTGGCGCTGAGTCAACCTACGAGCAGTACTTC.

This rearrangement joins TRBV29-1 to TRBJ2-2, with a tentative D call TRBD1 (7 bases). In germline, CDR1 is SQVTM, CDR2 ANQGSEA. V lost 3 bases, J lost 0 bases, and 14 bases lay in between. This CDR3 is built from 16 residues. The DNA for the CDR3 is TGCAGCGTTGAGACGGGGGACAGTTCGAACACCGGGGAGCTGTTTTTT. Residues: CSVETGDSSNTGELFF.

The chain combines TRBV29-1 with TRBJ2-7, with a tentative D call TRBD2 (6 bases). Trimming cost V 8 bases and J 3 bases, with 20 bases left between them. The CDR3 is made up of 14 amino acids. Germline V gene sequence: CDR1 SQVTM, CDR2 ANQGSEA. CDR3 nucleotide sequence: TGCAGCATCGTGGGCGCGGGACGGGACTACGAGCAGTACTTC. Its translation is CSIVGAGRDYEQYF.

This clone was picked up a small number of times. The genes are TRBV29-1 and TRBJ1-2; D is perhaps TRBD1 (6 bases). Trimming took 6 bases from V and 9 from J, leaving 14 bases between them. Germline CDR1 SQVTM, CDR2 ANQGSEA. The CDR3 is 11 residues long. This chain's CDR3 is CSVESQGRYTF. DNA of the CDR3: TGCAGCGTCGAATCACAGGGCCGCTACACCTTC. Looking up the rest from reference TRBV29-1 and TRBJ1-2 gives the full variable domain: SAVISQKPSRDICQRGTSLTIQCQVDSQVTMMFWYRQQPGQSLTLIATANQGSEATYESGFVIDKFPISRPNLTFSTLTVSNMSPEDSSIYLCSVESQGRYTFGSGTRLTVV.

In its sample, this clone was seen a few times. The V gene is TRBV29-1, the J gene TRBJ1-5, with a tentative D call TRBD1 (5 bases). V gave up 6 bases and J gave up 1 base, with 13 bases separating them. The CDR3 loop spans 14 amino acids. Germline V gene lookup returns CDR1 SQVTM and CDR2 ANQGSEA. CDR3 nucleotides: TGCAGCGTGGACCGGGACCGCAGCAATCAGCCCCAGCATTTT. Translated, it gives CSVDRDRSNQPQHF.

This clone was picked up a small number of times. The DNA of the CDR3 is TGTGCCAGCCTGGGCGGGAAGTCCAATGAGCAGTTCTTC. This gives the protein CASLGGKSNEQFF. J is TRBJ2-1 and V is TRBV2; tentative D call: TRBD2 (6 bases). Germline CDR1 and CDR2: SNHLY and FYNNEI. The CDR3 consists of 13 residues. V was pared by 8 bases and J by 6 bases, with 14 bases between.

This rearrangement joins TRBV4-1 to TRBJ1-2, with a weak D call TRBD1 (5 bases). CDR1 is MGHRA and CDR2 is YSYEKL in the germline V gene. The CDR3 sequence is 16 residues long. The V gene lost 4 bases and the J gene lost 3 bases, with 18 bases spanning the gap. CDR3 sequence: CASSPKTTEGDYGYTF. The CDR3 region has the DNA TGCGCCAGCAGCCCCAAAACGACAGAAGGCGACTATGGCTACACCTTC.

This clone came up a few times. The gene calls are TRBV29-1 and TRBJ2-5; 14 positions agree with TRBD2. The V gene end was trimmed by 4 bases and the J gene end by 2 bases; junction bases not matched to a gene: 6. The CDR3 covers 16 residues. Germline assignment: CDR1 SQVTM and CDR2 ANQGSEA. CDR3 DNA sequence: TGCAGCGTTGTCCCCGGACTAGCGGGGGGACAAGAGACCCAGTACTTC. As protein: CSVVPGLAGGQETQYF.

This clone was observed a single time. The chain is built from TRBV27 and TRBJ2-5; a possible D gene is TRBD1 (6 bases). In germline, CDR1 is MNHEY, CDR2 SMNVEV (reference sequence). The length of the CDR3 is 11 residues. V lost 10 bases, J lost 6 bases, and 12 bases lay in between. CDR3 DNA sequence: TGTGCCACCATGTGGGGGCAGACCCAGTACTTC. This gives the protein CATMWGQTQYF.